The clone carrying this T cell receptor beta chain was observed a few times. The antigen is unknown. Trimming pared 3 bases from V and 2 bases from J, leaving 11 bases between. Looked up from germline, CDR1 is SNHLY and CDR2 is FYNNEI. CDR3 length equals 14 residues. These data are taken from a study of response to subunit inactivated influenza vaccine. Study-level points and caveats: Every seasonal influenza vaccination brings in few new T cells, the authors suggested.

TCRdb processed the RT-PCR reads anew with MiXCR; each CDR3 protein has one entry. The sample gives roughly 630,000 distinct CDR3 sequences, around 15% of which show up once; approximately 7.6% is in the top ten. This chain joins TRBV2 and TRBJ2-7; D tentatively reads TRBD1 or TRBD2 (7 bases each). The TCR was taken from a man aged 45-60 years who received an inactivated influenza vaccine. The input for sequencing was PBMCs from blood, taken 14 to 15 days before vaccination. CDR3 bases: TGTGCCAGCAGTGAGACAGGGACTACCTACGAGCAGTACTTC. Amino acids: CASSETGTTYEQYF. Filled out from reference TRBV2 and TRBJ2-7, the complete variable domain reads EPEVTQTPSHQVTQMGQEVILRCVPISNHLYFYWYRQILGQKVEFLVSFYNNEISEKSEIFDDQFSVERPDGSNFTLKIRSTKLEDSAMYFCASSETGTTYEQYFGPGTRLTVT.